This T cell receptor (beta chain) stems from a study of blood T cell repertoires in COVID-19 (TCRdb year 2020). For the wider study: The collaborator samples originated in the United States, Italy and Spain and spanned the acute and convalescent phases of COVID-19. The material from the prospective study consisted of cDNA or gDNA derived from T cells, B-cell-depleted T cells, or PBMCs. Deeply sampled blood TCRbeta repertoires from subjects exposed to, actively infected with, or recovered from COVID-19 were included in the dataset. The repertoires were released in a freely available public database meant as a resource for research on the immune response to SARS-CoV-2. Samples came from the ongoing ImmuneRACE study (first 160 participants) plus 1,254 subjects from 6 global collaborators. Sample metadata almost always included a de-identified subject ID, COVID-19 status, age in years and sex. Where available, HLA class I and class II types were taken from metadata supplied by the sample provider and were not determined by assay-based typing.

TCRbeta CDR3 regions were amplified from genomic DNA using the immunoSEQ Assay, a bias-controlled multiplex PCR. Concerning the study's data processing: Within the assay, amplification of reference gene primers was used to estimate how many nucleated cells each sample contained. To quantify the absolute abundance of each unique TCRbeta CDR3 rearrangement, sequence reads were collapsed and filtered. For each sample, productive Simpson clonality was calculated as the square root of Simpson's diversity index across productive rearrangements. Here the immuneACCESS table is served through TCRdb, limited to in-frame sequences with V and J called. Missing clones are a known gap in these copies; in checked studies unresolved V genes cover under half, and the rest lacks a known reason. The V and J calls and clone size were taken over from that table, and D and trimming were inferred from the DNA. Recorded for this sample are 440,000 or so clones; approximately 90% of them occurred a single time. The ten most abundant clones make up approximately 1.5% of the sample.

For CDR1 and CDR2, the germline V gene lists SGHRS and YFSETQ. Measured from the cysteine to the phenylalanine, the CDR3 is 16 residues long. Kept here is only the CDR3 DNA, which spans 48 bases and is read in frame from base 1. The V end loses 0 bases and the J end loses 5 bases, and a stretch of 14 bases separates them. As regards this clone: What this receptor recognizes is not known. No qualities accompany the bases; no much larger clone lies one base away.

The paper's findings and limits, for the study overall: Clinical and demographic metadata were provided uncurated, with the amount varying by source and participant.

One collaborating source in Seattle enrolled patients during active infection and followed them longitudinally through the course of disease. Each collaborating institution followed its own protocols to collect whole blood in K2EDTA tubes. Collaborator samples were shipped for TCRbeta analysis as frozen whole blood, isolated PBMCs, or DNA extracted from either sample type. This receptor chain uses TRBV5-1 and TRBJ2-2, with no reliable assignment of the D segment. Sequencing was done on a sample of peripheral blood. This TCR derives from a woman aged 40 to 49 with COVID-19, enrolled during active disease. The DNA sequence is as follows: TGCGCCAGCAGCTTGGAGCAGCGCTCCGTAACCGGGGAGCTGTTTTTT. It translates as CASSLEQRSVTGELFF.